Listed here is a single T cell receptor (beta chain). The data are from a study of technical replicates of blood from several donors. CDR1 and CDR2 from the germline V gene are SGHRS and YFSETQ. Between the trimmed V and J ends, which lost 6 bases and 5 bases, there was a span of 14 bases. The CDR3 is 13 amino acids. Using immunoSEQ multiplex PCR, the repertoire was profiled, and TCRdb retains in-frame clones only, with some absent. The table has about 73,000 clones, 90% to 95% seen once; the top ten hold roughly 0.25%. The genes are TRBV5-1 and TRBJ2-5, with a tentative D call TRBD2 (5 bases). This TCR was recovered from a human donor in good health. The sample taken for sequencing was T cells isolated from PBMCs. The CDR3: CASTGKGRETQYF. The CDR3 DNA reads TGCGCCAGCACCGGGAAAGGACGGGAGACCCAGTACTTC.